Described below is a single TCR beta chain sequence and its context. This receptor's antigen is unknown. It has no much larger one-base neighbor in the sample; base qualities were not kept. The treatment or condition label on this specimen signifies: in vitro stimulation with specific CMV peptide epitopes to enrich CMV-specific T cells. Reads for this sample came from an Illumina HiSeq 1500. Using fastp at Q25 and MiXCR, TCRdb reprocessed the public reads and kept productive beta chains. Rows with a matching CDR3 protein are joined into one entry that keeps the most common DNA and genes. The sample includes about 830,000 distinct CDR3 sequences, with around a third observed a single time. The top ten hold roughly 12% of the sample. These data come from a study of T cell repertoires in cytomegalovirus infection (dated by TCRdb to between 2019 and 2020). Background on the whole study: Recently identified HLA-C-restricted CMV epitopes, whose presentation resists viral immunomodulation, were targeted by peptide stimulations together with well-studied HLA-B-restricted epitopes. Donor HLA type was relevant to the analysis, because carriage of CMV infection together with the matching HLA type was indicated by public TCR beta signatures. Points the paper makes about the study in general: In both this cohort and an independent cohort of over 350 donors, the cumulative frequency of public TCR beta family members distinguished carriers of CMV infection plus the relevant HLA type. In the ex vivo response, HLA-C-restricted CMV-specific TCR beta clonotypes were dominant, and in two of eight donors the single most frequent clonotype came from this HLA-C-restricted group.

The starting material was cultured CD8+ T cells from PBMCs, obtained from culture after CMV antigen stimulation. This TCR derives from a human donor in good health (CMV status not recorded). Some clones in this sample may be carry-over from other donors' samples.

The DNA is as follows: TGTGCCAGCAGCTTGGTTTTGGCTAGCGGGCGCCCATTCGGGACCCAGTACTTC. Its protein is CASSLVLASGRPFGTQYF. This chain joins TRBV5-5 to TRBJ2-5, with 8 bases aligning to TRBD2. Taken from cysteine to phenylalanine, the CDR3 has 18 residues. The DNA shown is the 54-base CDR3, in frame from base 1. V lost 0 bases and J lost 7 bases, and the count of bases not matched to a germline gene is 17. CDR1 and CDR2 were assigned from the germline V gene (reference sequence) as SGHKS and YYEKEE.